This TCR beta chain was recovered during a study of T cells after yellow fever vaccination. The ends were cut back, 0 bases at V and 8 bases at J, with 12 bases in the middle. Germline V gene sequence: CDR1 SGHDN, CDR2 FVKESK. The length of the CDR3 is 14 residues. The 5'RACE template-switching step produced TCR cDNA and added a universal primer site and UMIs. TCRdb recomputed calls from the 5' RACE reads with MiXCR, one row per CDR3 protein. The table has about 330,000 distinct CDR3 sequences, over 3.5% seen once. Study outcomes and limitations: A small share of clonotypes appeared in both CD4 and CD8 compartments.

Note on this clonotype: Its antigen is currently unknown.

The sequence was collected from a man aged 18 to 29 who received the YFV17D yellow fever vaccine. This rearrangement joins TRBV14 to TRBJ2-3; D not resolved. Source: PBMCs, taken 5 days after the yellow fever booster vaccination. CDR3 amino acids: CASSQELPRPTQYF. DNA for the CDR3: TGTGCCAGCAGCCAAGAACTCCCGCGACCTACGCAGTATTTT.